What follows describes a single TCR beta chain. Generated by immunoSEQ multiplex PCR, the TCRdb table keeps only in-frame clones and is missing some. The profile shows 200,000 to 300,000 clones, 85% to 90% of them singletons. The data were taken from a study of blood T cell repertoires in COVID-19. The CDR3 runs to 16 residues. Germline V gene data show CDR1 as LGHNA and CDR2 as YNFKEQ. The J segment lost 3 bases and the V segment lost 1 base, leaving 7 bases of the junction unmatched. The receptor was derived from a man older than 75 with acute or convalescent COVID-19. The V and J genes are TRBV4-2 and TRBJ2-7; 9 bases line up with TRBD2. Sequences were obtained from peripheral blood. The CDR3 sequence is CASSQVSGGRNYEQYF. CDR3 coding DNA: TGTGCCAGCAGCCAAGTCAGCGGGGGGAGGAACTACGAGCAGTACTTC.